The subject of this entry is one T cell receptor (beta chain). Its antigen is not identified. PCR amplification relied on 60 Vbeta primers (plus 13 Jbeta primers). The protocol was immunoSEQ multiplex PCR, while the TCRdb copy is restricted to in-frame clones and leaves out a portion. The sample carries 150,000 to 200,000 clones, approximately 80% recorded once. The V gene's germline CDR1 is SGHTA and CDR2 FQGTGA. The junction had 8 bases not matched to a gene; V was cut back by 5 bases and J by 14 bases. This CDR3 has 12 amino acids. The data were obtained in a study of cytomegalovirus exposure and HLA in healthy donors. Whole-study findings and limits: Listed as cytomegalovirus-associated were 150 to 200 TCR beta chains.

This sequence originates from a woman younger than 30 in good health and CMV-seronegative. What was sequenced was PBMCs. The chain employs TRBV7-3 and TRBJ1-2; 10 bases line up with TRBD1. The CDR3: CASSPGQGKVTF. As DNA, the CDR3 is TGTGCCAGCAGCCCGGGACAGGGGAAAGTTACCTTC.